This T cell receptor (beta chain) was captured by sequencing in a study of blood T cell repertoires in COVID-19. Study as a whole: The United States, Italy and Spain were the sources of the acute and convalescent COVID-19 samples. Nucleic acid was either cDNA or gDNA, and it came from T cells, B-cell-depleted T cells, or PBMCs.

This CDR3 spans 17 amino acids. In germline, CDR1 is PRHDT, CDR2 FYEKMQ (reference sequence). The ends lost 3 bases at V and 6 bases at J; junction bases unmatched: 15. In the authors' workflow: Amplification from reference gene primers served as the basis for estimated nucleated cell counts. Sequencing was performed with immunoSEQ multiplex PCR; in TCRdb, only in-frame clones are kept and a portion is missing. The D gene and trimming were derived from the DNA, and the V and J assignments and clone size from that table. The sample lists some 150,000 clones; 60% to 85% were seen once. The rearrangement joins TRBV13 to TRBJ2-7, with TRBD1 matching over 9 bases. The sequencing sample was made of peripheral blood. This sequence originates from a man aged 50 to 60 with active or convalescent COVID-19. The DNA of the CDR3 is TGTGCCAGCAGCTTCAGGCTTGGGACAGGGAACCTAGTCGAGCAGTACTTC. Translated: CASSFRLGTGNLVEQYF.